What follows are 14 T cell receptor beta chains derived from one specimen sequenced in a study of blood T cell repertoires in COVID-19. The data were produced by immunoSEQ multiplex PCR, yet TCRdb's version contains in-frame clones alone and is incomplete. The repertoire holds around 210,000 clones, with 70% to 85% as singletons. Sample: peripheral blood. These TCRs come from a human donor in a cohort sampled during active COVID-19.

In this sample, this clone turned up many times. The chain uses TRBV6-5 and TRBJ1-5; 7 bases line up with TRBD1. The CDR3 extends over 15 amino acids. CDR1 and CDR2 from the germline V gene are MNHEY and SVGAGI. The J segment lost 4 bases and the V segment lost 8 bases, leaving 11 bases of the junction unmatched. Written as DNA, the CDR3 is TGTGCCAGCCTTGCCGGGGCAGGGGGTAATCAGCCCCAGCATTTT. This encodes CASLAGAGGNQPQHF.

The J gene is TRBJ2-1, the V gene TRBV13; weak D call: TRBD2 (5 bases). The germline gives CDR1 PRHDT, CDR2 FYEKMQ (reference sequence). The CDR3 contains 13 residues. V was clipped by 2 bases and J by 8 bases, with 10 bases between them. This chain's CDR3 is CASSLSGRDEQFF. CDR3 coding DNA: TGTGCCAGCAGCTTAAGTGGGCGGGATGAGCAGTTCTTC.

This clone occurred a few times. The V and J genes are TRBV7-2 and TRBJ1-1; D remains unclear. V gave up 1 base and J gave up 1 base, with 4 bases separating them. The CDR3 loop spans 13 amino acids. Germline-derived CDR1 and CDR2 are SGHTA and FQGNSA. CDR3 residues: CASSLGQNTEAFF. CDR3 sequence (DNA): TGTGCCAGCAGCTTAGGACAGAACACTGAAGCTTTCTTT.

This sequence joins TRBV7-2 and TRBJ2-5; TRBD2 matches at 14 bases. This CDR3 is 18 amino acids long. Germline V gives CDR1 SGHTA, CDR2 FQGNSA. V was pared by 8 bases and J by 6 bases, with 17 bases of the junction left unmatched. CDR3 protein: CASGYRGTSGSAVKTQYF. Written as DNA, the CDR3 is TGTGCCAGCGGCTATAGGGGGACTAGCGGGAGTGCGGTAAAGACCCAGTACTTC.

The CDR3 nucleotides are TGTGCCAGTAGTCCTGGGACTAGCGGGGGCTCCTACAATGAGCAGTTCTTC. Its protein product is CASSPGTSGGSYNEQFF. J is TRBJ2-1 and V is TRBV19; 14 nucleotides agree with TRBD2. There are 17 residues in the CDR3. The V gene's germline CDR1 is LNHDA and CDR2 SQIVND (reference sequence). The ends lost 5 bases at V and 0 bases at J; junction bases unmatched: 3.

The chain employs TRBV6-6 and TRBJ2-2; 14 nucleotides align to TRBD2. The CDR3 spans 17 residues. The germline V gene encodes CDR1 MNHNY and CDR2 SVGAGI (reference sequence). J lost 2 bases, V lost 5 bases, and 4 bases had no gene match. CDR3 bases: TGTGCCAGCAGTCGGACTAGCGGGAGGTCCAACACCGGGGAGCTGTTTTTT. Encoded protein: CASSRTSGRSNTGELFF.

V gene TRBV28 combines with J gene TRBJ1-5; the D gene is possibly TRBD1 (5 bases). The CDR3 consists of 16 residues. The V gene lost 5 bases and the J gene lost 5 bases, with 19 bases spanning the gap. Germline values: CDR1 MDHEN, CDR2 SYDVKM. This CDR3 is CASSPSGQGRDQPQHF. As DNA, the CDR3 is TGTGCCAGCAGTCCTTCAGGTCAGGGTAGGGATCAGCCCCAGCATTTT.

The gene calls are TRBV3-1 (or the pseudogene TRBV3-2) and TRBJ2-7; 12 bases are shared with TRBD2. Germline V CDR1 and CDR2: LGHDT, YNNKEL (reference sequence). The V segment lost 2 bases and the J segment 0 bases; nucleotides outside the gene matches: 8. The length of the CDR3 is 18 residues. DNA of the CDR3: TGTGCCAGCAGCCAACCTCTAGCGGGAGGGCCGGTCTCCTACGAGCAGTACTTC. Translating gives CASSQPLAGGPVSYEQYF.

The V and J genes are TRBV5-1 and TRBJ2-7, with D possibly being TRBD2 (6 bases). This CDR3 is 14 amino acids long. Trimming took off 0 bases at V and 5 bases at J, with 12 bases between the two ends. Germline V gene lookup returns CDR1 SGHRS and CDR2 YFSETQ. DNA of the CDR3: TGCGCCAGCAGCTTGGTGCGGGGAGTCGACGAGCAGTACTTC. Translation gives CASSLVRGVDEQYF.

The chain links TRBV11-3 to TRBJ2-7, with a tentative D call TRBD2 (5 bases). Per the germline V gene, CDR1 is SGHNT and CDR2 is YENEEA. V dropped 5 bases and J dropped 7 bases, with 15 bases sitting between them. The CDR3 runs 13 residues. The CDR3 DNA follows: TGTGCCAGCAGCCGGACGGGGATGGGGGAGCAGTACTTC. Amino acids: CASSRTGMGEQYF.

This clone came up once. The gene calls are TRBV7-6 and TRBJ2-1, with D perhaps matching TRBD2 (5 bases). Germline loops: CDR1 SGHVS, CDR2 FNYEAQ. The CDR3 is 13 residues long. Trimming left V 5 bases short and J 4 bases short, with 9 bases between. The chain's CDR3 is CASSLGLYNEQFF. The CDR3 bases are TGTGCCAGCAGCCTCGGACTTTACAATGAGCAGTTCTTC.

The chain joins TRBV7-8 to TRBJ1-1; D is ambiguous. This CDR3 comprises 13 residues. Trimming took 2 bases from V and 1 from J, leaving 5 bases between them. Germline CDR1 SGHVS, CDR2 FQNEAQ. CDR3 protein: CASSLLGNTEAFF. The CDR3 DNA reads TGTGCCAGCAGCTTACTCGGGAACACTGAAGCTTTCTTT.

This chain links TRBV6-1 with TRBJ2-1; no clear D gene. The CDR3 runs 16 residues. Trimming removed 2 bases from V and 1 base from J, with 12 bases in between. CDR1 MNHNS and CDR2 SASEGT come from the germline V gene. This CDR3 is CASSELTLRSYNEQFF. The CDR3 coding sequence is TGTGCCAGCAGTGAACTGACTCTGAGGTCCTACAATGAGCAGTTCTTC.

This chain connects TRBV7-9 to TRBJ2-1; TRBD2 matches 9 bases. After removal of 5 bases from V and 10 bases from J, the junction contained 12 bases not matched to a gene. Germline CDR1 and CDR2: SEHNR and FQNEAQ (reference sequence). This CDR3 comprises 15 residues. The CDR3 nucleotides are TGTGCCAGCAGCCTAATAGCGGGAGTCCTCCAAGAGCAGTTCTTC. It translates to CASSLIAGVLQEQFF.